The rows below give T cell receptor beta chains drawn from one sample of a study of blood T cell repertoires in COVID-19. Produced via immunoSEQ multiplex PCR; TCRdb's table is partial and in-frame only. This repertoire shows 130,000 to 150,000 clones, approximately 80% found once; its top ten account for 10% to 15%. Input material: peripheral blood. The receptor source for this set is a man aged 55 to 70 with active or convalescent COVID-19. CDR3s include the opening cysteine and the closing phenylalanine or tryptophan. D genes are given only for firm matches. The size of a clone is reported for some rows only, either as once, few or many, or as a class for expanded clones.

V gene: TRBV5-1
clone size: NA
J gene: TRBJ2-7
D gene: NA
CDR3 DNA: TGCGCCAGCAGCGGGAGCTCCTACGAGCAGTACTTC
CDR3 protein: CASSGSSYEQYF

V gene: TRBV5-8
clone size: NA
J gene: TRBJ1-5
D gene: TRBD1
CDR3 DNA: TGTGCCAGCAGCCCCACCGGACAGGGCTATCAGCCCCAGCATTTT
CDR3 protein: CASSPTGQGYQPQHF

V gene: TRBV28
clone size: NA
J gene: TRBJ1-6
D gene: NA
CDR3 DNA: TGTGCCAGCAGTTTATATCGGGTCGGGTCACCCCTCCACTTT
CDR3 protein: CASSLYRVGSPLHF

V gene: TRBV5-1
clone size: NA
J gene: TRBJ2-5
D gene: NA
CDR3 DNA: TGCGCCAGCAGCTTGGCCCAGCAGGGTGACGAGACCCAGTACTTC
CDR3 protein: CASSLAQQGDETQYF

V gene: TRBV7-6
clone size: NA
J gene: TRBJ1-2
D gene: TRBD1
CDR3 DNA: TGTGCCAGCAGCTTAGATACAGGGGGCACGGGGGGCTACACCTTC
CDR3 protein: CASSLDTGGTGGYTF

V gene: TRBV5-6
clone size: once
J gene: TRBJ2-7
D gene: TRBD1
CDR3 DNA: TGTGCCAGCAGCCCGGACAGGGGGCTGGCCTACGAGCAGTACTTC
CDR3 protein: CASSPDRGLAYEQYF

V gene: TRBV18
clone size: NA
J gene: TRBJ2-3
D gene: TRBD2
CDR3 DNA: TGTGCCAGCTCCCCCGGAGGGACTAGCGGGAGCGATACGCAGTATTTT
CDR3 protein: CASSPGGTSGSDTQYF

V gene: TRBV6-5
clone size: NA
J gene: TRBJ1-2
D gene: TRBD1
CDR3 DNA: TGTGCCGGGACAGGGGGCTCGTACACTAACTATGGCTACACCTTC
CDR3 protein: CAGTGGSYTNYGYTF

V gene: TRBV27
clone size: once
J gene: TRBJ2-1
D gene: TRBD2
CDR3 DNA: TGTGCCAGCAGTTTACAGAGCGGGAGGGCTAATGAGCAGTTCTTC
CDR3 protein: CASSLQSGRANEQFF

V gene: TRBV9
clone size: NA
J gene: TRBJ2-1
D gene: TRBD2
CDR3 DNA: TGTGCCAGCAGCGTAGCGAGCGGGAGGGCCGGGGGCAATGAGCAGTTCTTC
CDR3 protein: CASSVASGRAGGNEQFF

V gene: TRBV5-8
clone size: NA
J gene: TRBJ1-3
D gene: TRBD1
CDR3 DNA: TGTGCCAGCAGCCCGGACAGGGGGTATAGCTCTGGAAACACCATATATTTT
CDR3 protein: CASSPDRGYSSGNTIYF

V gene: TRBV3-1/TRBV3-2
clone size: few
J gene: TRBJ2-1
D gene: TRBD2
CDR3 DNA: TGTGCCAGCAGCCAAGAAGGAAGGTTGGGACTAGCGGGGTACAATGAGCAGTTCTTC
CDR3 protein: CASSQEGRLGLAGYNEQFF

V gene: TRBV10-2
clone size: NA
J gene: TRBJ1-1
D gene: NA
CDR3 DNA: TGCGCCAGCAGTGTTCAGGGTGGCACTGAAGCTTTCTTT
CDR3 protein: CASSVQGGTEAFF

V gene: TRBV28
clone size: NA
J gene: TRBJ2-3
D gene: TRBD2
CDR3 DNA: TGTGCCAGTTTCGGGACTAGCGAGCACCTCGATCCAGATACGCAGTATTTT
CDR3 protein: CASFGTSEHLDPDTQYF

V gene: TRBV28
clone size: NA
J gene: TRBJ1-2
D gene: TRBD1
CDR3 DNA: TGTGCCAGCAGTTTACCAGGACAGGGCCAGTATGGCTACACCTTC
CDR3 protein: CASSLPGQGQYGYTF

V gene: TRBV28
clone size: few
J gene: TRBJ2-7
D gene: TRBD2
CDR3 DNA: TGTGCCAGCCATACTAGCGGGAGATACGAGCAGTACTTC
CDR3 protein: CASHTSGRYEQYF

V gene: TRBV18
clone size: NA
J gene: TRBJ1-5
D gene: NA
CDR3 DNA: TGTGCCAGCTCAGAATATAACTCCCAGCCCCAGCATTTT
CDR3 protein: CASSEYNSQPQHF

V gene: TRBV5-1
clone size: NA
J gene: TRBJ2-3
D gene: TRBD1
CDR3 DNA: TGCGCCAGCAGGAGATCGGGACAGGGAATGGATACGCAGTATTTT
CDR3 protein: CASRRSGQGMDTQYF

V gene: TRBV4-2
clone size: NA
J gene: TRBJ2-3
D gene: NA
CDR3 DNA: TGTGCCAGCAGCCAGGGGGGGGCGGCTAGCACAGATACGCAGTATTTT
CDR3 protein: CASSQGGAASTDTQYF

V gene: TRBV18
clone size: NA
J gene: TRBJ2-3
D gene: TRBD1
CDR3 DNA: TGTGCCAGCTCACCACCGACAGGGGGGGGCACAGATACGCAGTATTTT
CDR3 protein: CASSPPTGGGTDTQYF

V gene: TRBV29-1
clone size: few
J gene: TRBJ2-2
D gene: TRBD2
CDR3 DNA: TGCAGCGTCCTGACTAGCGGGAGGGCCTTTACCACCGGGGAGCTGTTTTTT
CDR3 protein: CSVLTSGRAFTTGELFF

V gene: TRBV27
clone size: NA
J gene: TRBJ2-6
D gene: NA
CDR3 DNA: TGTGCCAGCACTCCTTACTCTGGGGCCAACGTCCTGACTTTC
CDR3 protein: CASTPYSGANVLTF

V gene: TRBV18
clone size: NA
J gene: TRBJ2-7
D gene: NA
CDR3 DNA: TGTGCCAGCTCACACCGCTCACAGGGATTGGTCGAGCAGTACTTC
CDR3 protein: CASSHRSQGLVEQYF

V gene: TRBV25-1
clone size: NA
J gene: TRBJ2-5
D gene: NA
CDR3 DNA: TGTGCCAGCAGTGTCCCAGGGGTTCAAGAGACCCAGTACTTC
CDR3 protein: CASSVPGVQETQYF

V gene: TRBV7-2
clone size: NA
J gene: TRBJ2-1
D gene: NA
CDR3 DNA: TGTGCCAGCGAGTCGGGACTGATGATTGGTGAGCAGTTCTTC
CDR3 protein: CASESGLMIGEQFF

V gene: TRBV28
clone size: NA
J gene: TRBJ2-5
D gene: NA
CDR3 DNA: TGTGCCAGCAGTTTACCGGGAGCTACCCTTGGGACCCAGTACTTC
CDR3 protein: CASSLPGATLGTQYF

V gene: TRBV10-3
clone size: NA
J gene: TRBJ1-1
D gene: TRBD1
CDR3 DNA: TGTGCCATCAGTGAATCCGACAGGGGCACTGAAGCTTTCTTT
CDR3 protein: CAISESDRGTEAFF

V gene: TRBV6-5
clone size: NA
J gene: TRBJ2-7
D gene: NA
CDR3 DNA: TGTGCCACTAGTCGGCCGAATACCTACGAGCAGTACTTC
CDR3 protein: CATSRPNTYEQYF

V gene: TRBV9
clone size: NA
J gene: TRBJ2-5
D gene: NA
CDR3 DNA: TGTGCCAGCAGCGTAGGAGGTCATCCGGAGAGCCAAGAGACCCAGTACTTC
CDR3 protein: CASSVGGHPESQETQYF

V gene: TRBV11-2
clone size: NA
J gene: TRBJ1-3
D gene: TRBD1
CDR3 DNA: TGTGCCAGCAGCTTACAGGGGGGAGTGGGAAACACCATATATTTT
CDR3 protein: CASSLQGGVGNTIYF

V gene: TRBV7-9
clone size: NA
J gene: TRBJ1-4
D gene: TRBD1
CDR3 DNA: TGTGCCAGCAGACCCGATATGGGACAGGGTAATGAAAAACTGTTTTTT
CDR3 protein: CASRPDMGQGNEKLFF

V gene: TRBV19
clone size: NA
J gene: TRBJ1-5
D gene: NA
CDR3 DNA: TGTGCCAGTAGTCTAAACCCGAATAGCAATCAGCCCCAGCATTTT
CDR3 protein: CASSLNPNSNQPQHF

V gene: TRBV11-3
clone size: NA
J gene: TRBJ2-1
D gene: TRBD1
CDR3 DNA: TGTGCCAGCAGCTTCCGACAGGGGCCTACCGATGAGCAGTTCTTC
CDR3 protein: CASSFRQGPTDEQFF

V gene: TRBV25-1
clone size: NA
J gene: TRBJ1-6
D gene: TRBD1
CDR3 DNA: TGTGCCAGCAGTGACTCCGGACAGGGTTATTCACCCCTCCACTTT
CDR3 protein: CASSDSGQGYSPLHF

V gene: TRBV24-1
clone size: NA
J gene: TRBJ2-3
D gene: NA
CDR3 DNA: TGTGCCACCAGTGGGGGGGTAGCGGCTAGCACAGATACGCAGTATTTT
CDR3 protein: CATSGGVAASTDTQYF

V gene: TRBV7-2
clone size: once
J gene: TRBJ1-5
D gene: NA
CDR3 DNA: TGTGCCAGCAGCGCCGACAGTCCCAATCAGCCCCAGCATTTT
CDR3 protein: CASSADSPNQPQHF

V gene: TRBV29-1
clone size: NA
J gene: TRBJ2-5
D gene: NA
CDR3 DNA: TGCAGCGTTGCGGAAGGGGCAGAGACCCAGTACTTC
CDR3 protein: CSVAEGAETQYF

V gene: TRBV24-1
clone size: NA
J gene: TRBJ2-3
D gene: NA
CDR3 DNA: TGTGCCACCAGTGAACTGGACAGAGATACGCAGTATTTT
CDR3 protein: CATSELDRDTQYF

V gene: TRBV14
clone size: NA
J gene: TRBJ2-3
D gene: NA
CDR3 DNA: TGTGCCAGCAGCCAATTTCCAAAGAGTCTAGATACGCAGTATTTT
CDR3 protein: CASSQFPKSLDTQYF

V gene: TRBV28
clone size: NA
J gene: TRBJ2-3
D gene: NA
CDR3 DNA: TGTGCCAGCGGCCTCAGGGACACAGATACGCAGTATTTT
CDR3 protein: CASGLRDTDTQYF

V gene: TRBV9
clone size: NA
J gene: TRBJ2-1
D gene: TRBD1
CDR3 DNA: TGTGCCAGCAGCGCGGGACAGGGGAACAATGAGCAGTTCTTC
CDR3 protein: CASSAGQGNNEQFF

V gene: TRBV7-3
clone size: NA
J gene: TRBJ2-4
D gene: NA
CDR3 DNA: TGTGCCAGCAGCTTAAAGTCGGCGGATAAAAACATTCAGTACTTC
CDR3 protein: CASSLKSADKNIQYF

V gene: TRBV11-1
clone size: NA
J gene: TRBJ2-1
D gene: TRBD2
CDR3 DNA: TGTGCCAGCAGCTTGAGACTAGCGGATAATGAGCAGTTCTTC
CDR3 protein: CASSLRLADNEQFF

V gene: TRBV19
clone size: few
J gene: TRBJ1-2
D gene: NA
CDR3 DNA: TGTGCCAGTCGGGCAGGGTCAAACACCGCCTATGGCTACACCTTC
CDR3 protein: CASRAGSNTAYGYTF

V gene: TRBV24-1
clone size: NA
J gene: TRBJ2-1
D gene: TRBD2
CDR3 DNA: TGTGCCACCAGTACGTCAGGCGGGGGCAATGAGCAGTTCTTC
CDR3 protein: CATSTSGGGNEQFF

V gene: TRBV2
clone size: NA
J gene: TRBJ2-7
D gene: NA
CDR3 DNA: TGTGCCAGCAGTGAAGTGGGGGGAGGTTCCTACGAGCAGTACTTC
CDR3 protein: CASSEVGGGSYEQYF

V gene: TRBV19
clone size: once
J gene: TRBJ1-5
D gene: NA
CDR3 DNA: TGTGCCAGTACTTTTACGGGACAGCCCCAGCATTTT
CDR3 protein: CASTFTGQPQHF

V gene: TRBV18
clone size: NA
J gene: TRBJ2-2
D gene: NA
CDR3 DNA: TGTGCCAGCTCACGGGACTGGGAGAACACCGGGGAGCTGTTTTTT
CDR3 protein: CASSRDWENTGELFF

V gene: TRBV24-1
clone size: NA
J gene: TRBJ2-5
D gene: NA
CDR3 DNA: TGTGCCACCAGTGACTCAACAACGTTCACCCAGTACTTC
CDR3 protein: CATSDSTTFTQYF

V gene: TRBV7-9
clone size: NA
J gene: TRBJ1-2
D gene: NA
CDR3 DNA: TGTGCCAGCAGCCCCGGGGGAGGTGTGGCAGAGTATGGCTACACCTTC
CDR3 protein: CASSPGGGVAEYGYTF

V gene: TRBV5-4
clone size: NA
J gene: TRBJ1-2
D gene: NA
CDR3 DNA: TGTGCCAGCAGCGGCCAGGGGCGTCAGTATGGCTACACCTTC
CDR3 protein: CASSGQGRQYGYTF

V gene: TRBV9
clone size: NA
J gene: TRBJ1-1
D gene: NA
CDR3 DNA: TGTGCCAGCAGCATAGACCAGGGTAGGGCTGAAGCTTTCTTT
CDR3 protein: CASSIDQGRAEAFF

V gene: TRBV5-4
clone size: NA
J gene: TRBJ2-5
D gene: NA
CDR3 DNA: TGTGCCAGCAGCCTGCCGGACCAAGAGACCCAGTACTTC
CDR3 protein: CASSLPDQETQYF

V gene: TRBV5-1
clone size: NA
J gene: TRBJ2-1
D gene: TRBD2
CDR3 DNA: TGCGCCAGCGCCAAACTAGCGGGAGACAATGAGCAGTTCTTC
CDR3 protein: CASAKLAGDNEQFF

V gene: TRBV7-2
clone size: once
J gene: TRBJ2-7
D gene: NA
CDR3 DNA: TGTGCCAGCAGCTTAGGGACTTCACTCGAGCAGTACTTC
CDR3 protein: CASSLGTSLEQYF

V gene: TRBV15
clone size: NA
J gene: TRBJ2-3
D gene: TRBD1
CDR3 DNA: TGTGCCACCACCGTGGACAGGGGGGTGTCAGATACGCAGTATTTT
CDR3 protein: CATTVDRGVSDTQYF

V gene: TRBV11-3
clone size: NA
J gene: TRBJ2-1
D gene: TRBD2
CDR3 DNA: TGTGCCAGCAAACTAGCGGGAGGTTACAATGAGCAGTTCTTC
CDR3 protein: CASKLAGGYNEQFF

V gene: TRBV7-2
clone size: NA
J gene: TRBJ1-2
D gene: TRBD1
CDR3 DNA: TGTGCCAGCAGCACAAGACAGGGCCATGGCTACACCTTC
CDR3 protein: CASSTRQGHGYTF

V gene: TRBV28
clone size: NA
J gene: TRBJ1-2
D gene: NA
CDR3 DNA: TGTGCCAGCACAACAGACCCTTCTGTCTATGGCTACACCTTC
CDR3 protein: CASTTDPSVYGYTF

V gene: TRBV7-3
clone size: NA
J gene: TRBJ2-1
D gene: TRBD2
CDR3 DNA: TGTGCCAGCAGCTCCCAGATAGAGCTAGCGGAGTACAATGAGCAGTTCTTC
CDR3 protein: CASSSQIELAEYNEQFF